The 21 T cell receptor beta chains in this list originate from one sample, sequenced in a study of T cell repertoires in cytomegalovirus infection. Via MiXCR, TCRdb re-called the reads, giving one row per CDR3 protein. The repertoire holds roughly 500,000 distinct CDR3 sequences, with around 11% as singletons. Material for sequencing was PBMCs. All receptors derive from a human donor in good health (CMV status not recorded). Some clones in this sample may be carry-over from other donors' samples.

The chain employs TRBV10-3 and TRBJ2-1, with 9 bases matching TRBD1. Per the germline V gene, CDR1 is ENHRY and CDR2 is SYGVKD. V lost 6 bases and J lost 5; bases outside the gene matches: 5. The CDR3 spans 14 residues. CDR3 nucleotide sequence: TGTGCCATCAGGGACAGGGGCCCGAACAATGAGCAGTTCTTC. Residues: CAIRDRGPNNEQFF.

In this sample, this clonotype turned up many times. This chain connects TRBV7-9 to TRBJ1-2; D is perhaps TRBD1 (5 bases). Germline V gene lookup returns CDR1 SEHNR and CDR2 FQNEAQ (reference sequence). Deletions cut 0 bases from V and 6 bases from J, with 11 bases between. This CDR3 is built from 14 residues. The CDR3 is CASSLAMGEHGYTF. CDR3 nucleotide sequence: TGTGCCAGCAGCTTAGCAATGGGGGAACATGGCTACACCTTC. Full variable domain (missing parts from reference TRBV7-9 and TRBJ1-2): DTGVSQNPRHKITKRGQNVTFRCDPISEHNRLYWYRQTLGQGPEFLTYFQNEAQLEKSRLLSDRFSAERPKGSFSTLEIQRTEQGDSAMYLCASSLAMGEHGYTFGSGTRLTVV.

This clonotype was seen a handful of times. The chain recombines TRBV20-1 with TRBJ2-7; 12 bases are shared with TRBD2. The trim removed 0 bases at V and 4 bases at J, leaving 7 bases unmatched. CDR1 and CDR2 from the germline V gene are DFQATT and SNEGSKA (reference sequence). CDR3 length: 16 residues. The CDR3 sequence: CSARDRTSGTPYEQYF. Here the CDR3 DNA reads TGCAGTGCTAGAGATAGGACTAGCGGGACACCTTACGAGCAGTACTTC.

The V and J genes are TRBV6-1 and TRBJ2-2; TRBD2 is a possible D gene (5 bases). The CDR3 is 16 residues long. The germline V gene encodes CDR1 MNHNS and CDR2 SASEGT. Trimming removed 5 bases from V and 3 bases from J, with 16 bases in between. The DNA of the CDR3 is TGTGCCAGCAGTTCGTCGAGCGGTCGTGACACCGGGGAGCTGTTTTTT. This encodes CASSSSSGRDTGELFF.

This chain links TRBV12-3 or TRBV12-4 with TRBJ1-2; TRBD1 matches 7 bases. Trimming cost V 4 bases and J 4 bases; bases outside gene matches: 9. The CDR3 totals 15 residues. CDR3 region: CASSYERQGVYGYTF. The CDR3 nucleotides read TGTGCCAGCAGTTACGAGAGACAGGGCGTCTATGGCTACACCTTC.

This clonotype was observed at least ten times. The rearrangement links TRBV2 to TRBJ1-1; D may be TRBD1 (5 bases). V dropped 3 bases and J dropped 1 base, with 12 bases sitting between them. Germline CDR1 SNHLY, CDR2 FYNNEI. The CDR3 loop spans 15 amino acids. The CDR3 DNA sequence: TGTGCCAGCAGTGAGCGGTCAGGGCGGAACACTGAAGCTTTCTTT. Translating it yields CASSERSGRNTEAFF.

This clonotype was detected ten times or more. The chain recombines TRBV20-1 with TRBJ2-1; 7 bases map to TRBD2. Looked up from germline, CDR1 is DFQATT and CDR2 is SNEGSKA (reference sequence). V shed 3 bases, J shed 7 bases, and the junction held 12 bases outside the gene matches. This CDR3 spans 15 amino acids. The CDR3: CSARVGRESGNEQFF. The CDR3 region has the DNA TGCAGTGCTAGGGTTGGGCGGGAGAGCGGTAATGAGCAGTTCTTC.

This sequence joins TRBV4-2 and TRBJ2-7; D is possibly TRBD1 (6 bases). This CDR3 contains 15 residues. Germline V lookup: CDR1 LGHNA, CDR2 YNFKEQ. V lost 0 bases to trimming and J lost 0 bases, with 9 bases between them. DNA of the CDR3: TGTGCCAGCAGCCAAGACGGGACACGCTCCTACGAGCAGTACTTC. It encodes CASSQDGTRSYEQYF.

The CDR3 coding sequence is TGCAGCGCCTCTCCCGGGACGCACACCTACGAGCAGTACTTC. Protein: CSASPGTHTYEQYF. This chain links TRBV29-1 with TRBJ2-7; perhaps D is TRBD1 or TRBD2 (5 bases each). Trimming shortened V by 7 bases and J by 2 bases, and 18 bases separated the two germline ends. Per germline, CDR1 SQVTM and CDR2 ANQGSEA. The CDR3 loop spans 14 amino acids.

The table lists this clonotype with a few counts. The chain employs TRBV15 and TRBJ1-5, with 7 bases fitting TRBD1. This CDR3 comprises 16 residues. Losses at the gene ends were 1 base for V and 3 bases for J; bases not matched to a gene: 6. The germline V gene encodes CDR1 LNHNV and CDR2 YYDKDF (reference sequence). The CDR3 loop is CATSRVGGTANQPQHF. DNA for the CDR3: TGTGCCACCAGCAGAGTCGGCGGGACAGCCAATCAGCCCCAGCATTTT.

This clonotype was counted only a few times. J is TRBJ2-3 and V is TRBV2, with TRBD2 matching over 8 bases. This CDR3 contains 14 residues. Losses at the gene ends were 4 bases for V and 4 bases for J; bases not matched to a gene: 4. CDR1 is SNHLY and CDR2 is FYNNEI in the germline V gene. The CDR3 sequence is CASSGGRGADTQYF. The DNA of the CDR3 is TGTGCCAGCAGTGGGGGGCGGGGGGCAGATACGCAGTATTTT.

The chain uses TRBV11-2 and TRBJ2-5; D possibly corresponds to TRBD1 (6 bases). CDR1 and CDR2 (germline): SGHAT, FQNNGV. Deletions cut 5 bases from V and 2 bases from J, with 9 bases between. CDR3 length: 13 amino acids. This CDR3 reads CASSQGMQETQYF. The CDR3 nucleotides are TGTGCCAGCAGCCAGGGGATGCAAGAGACCCAGTACTTC. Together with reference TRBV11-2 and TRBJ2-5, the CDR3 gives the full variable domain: EAGVAQSPRYKIIEKRQSVAFWCNPISGHATLYWYQQILGQGPKLLIQFQNNGVVDDSQLPKDRFSAERLKGVDSTLKIQPAKLEDSAVYLCASSQGMQETQYFGPGTRLLVL.

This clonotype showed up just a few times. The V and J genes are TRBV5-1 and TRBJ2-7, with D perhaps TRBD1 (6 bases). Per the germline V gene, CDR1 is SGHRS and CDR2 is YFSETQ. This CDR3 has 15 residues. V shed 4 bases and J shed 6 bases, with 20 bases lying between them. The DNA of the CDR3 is TGCGCCAGCAGCACAAAACAGGGTCTCTGGCCCGAGCAGTACTTC. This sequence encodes CASSTKQGLWPEQYF.

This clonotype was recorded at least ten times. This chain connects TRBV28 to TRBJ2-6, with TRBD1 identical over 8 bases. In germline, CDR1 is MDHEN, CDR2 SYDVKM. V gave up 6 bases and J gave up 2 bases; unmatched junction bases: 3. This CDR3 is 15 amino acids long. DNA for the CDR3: TGTGCCAGCAGCCCAGGGGGCGCTGGGGCCAACGTCCTGACTTTC. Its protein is CASSPGGAGANVLTF.

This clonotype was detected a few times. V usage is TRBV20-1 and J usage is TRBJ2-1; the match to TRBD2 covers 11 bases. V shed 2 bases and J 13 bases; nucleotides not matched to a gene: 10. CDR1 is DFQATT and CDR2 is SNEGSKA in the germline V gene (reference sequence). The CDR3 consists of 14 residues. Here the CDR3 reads CSARPGLAAALQFF. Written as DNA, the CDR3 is TGCAGTGCTAGACCGGGACTAGCGGCCGCACTCCAGTTCTTC.

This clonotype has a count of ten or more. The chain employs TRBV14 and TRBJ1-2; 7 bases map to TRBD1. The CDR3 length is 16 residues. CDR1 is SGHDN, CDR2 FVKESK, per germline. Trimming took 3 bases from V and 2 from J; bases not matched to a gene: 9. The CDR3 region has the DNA TGTGCCAGCAGCCAGATCGACAGGGTCTTCAACTATGGCTACACCTTC. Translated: CASSQIDRVFNYGYTF.

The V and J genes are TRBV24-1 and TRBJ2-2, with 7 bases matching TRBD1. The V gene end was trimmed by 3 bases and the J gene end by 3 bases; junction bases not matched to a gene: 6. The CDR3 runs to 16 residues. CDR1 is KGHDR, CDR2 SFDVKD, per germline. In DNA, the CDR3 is TGTGCCACCAGTGATCCTCGACAGGGAGACACCGGGGAGCTGTTTTTT. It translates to CATSDPRQGDTGELFF.

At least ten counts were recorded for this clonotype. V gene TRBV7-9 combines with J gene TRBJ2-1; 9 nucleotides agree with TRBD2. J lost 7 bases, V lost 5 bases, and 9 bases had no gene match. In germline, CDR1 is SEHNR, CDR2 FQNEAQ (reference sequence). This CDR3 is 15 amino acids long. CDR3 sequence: CASSPGVAGDNEQFF. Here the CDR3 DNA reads TGTGCCAGCAGCCCAGGGGTAGCGGGAGATAATGAGCAGTTCTTC.

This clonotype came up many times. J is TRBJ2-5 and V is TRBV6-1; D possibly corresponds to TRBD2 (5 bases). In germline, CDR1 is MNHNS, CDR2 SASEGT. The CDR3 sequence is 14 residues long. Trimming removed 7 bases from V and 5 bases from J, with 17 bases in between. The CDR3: CASTNLGRGETQYF. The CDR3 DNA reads TGTGCCAGCACCAATTTGGGTAGAGGGGAGACCCAGTACTTC.

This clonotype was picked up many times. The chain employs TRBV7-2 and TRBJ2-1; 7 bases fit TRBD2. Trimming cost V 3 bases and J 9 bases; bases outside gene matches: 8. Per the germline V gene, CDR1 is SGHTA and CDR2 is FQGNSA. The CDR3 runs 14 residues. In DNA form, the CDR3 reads TGTGCCAGCAGCTTGGGGGGGTTCTGGGGTGAGCAGTTCTTC. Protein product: CASSLGGFWGEQFF. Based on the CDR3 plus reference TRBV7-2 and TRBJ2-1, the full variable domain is GAGVSQSPSNKVTEKGKDVELRCDPISGHTALYWYRQSLGQGLEFLIYFQGNSAPDKSGLPSDRFSAERTGGSVSTLTIQRTQQEDSAVYLCASSLGGFWGEQFFGPGTRLTVL.

The DNA of the CDR3 is TGCAGTGGGGGGTCTTCGGGACAGGGCTATAATTCACCCCTCCACTTT. It yields the protein CSGGSSGQGYNSPLHF. The V call is TRBV20-1, the J call TRBJ1-6, with 9 bases aligning to TRBD1. The length of the CDR3 is 16 residues. Germline V lookup: CDR1 DFQATT, CDR2 SNEGSKA (reference sequence). Trimming at V came to 7 bases and at J to 3 bases, leaving 10 bases not matched to a gene.